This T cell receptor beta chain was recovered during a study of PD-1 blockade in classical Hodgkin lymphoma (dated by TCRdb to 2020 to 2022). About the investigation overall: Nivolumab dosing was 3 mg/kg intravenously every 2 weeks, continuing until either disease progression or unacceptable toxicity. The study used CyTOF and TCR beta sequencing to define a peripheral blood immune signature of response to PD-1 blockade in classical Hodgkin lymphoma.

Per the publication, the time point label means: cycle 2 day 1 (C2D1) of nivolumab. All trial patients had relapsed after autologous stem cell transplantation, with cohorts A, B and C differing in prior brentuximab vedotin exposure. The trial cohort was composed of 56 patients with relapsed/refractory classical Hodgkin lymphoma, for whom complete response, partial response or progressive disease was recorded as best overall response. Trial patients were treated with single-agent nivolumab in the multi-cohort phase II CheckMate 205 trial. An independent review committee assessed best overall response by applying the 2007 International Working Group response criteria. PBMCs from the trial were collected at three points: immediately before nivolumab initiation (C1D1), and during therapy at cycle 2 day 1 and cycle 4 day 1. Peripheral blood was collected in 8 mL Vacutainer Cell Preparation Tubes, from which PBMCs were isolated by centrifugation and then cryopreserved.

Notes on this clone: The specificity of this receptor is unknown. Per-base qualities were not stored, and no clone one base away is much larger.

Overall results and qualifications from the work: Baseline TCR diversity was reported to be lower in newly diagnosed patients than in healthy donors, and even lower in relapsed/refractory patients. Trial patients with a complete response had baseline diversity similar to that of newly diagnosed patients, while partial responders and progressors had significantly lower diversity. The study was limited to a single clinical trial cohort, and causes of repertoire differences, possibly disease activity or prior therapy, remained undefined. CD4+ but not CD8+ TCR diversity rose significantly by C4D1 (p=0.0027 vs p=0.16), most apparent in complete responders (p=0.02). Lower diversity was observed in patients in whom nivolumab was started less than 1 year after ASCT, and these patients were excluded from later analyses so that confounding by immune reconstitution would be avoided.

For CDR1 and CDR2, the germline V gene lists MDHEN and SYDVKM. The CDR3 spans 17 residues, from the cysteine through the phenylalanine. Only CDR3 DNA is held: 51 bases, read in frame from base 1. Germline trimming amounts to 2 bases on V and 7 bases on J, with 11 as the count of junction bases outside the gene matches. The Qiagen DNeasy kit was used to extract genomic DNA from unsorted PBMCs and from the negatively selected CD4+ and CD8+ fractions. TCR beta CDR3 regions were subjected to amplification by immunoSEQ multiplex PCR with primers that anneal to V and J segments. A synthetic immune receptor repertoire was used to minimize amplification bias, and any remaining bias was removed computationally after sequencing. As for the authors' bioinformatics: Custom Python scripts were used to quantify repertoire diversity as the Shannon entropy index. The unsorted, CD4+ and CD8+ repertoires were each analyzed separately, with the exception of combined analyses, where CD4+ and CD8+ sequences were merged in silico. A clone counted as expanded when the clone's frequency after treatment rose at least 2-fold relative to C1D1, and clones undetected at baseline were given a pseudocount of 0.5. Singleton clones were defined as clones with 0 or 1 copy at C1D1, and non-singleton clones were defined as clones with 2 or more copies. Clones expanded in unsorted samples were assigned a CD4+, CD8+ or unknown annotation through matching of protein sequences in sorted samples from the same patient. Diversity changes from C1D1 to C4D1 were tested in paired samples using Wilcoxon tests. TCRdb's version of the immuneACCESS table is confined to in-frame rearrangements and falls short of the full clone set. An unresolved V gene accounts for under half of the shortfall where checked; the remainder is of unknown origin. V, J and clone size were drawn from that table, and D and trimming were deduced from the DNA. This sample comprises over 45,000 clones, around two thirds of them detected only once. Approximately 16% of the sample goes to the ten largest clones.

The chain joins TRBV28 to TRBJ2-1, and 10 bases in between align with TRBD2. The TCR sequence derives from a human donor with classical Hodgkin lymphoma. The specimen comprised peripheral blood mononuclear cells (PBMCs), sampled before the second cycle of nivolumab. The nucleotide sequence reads TGTGCCAGCAGTTTACTAGCGGGAGCGGGTTTGGGGAATGAGCAGTTCTTC. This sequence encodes CASSLLAGAGLGNEQFF.